The 26 T cell receptor beta chains below all came from one sample that was sequenced in a study of blood T cell repertoires in COVID-19. Data came from immunoSEQ multiplex PCR; TCRdb stores just in-frame clones and leaves some out. The sample has about 170,000 clones; 88% are singletons. Material for sequencing was peripheral blood. The receptors were gathered from a man aged 45 to 65 who had recovered from COVID-19.

This chain joins TRBV19 and TRBJ1-2; D gene unclear. The V and J ends lost 8 bases and 0 bases respectively, with 19 bases between them. The CDR3 runs to 16 residues. In germline, CDR1 is LNHDA, CDR2 SQIVND (reference sequence). The CDR3 loop reads CASPSLNPRANYGYTF. DNA of the CDR3: TGTGCCAGTCCCTCTCTTAATCCCCGGGCTAACTATGGCTACACCTTC.

V is TRBV4-1 and J is TRBJ1-1; the D is unclear. The CDR3 contains 13 residues. Trimming removed 1 base at V and 1 base at J, with 4 bases between. The germline V gene encodes CDR1 MGHRA and CDR2 YSYEKL. The CDR3 spells CASSQGANTEAFF. The CDR3 region has the DNA TGCGCCAGCAGCCAAGGGGCGAACACTGAAGCTTTCTTT.

This clone was detected once. The genes are TRBV19 and TRBJ1-2; possible D gene TRBD1, 6 bases. The CDR3 extends over 15 amino acids. Germline CDR1 LNHDA, CDR2 SQIVND (reference sequence). Between the trimmed V and J ends, which lost 8 bases and 2 bases, there was a span of 18 bases. CDR3 sequence (DNA): TGTGCCAGTCATTCCCGGGACACCGGAAACTATGGCTACACCTTC. It encodes CASHSRDTGNYGYTF.

V and J are TRBV7-3 and TRBJ2-7; 7 nucleotides align to TRBD1. The CDR3 sequence is 15 residues long. The germline V gene encodes CDR1 SGHTA and CDR2 FQGTGA. The junction had 6 bases not matched to a gene; V was cut back by 3 bases and J by 1 base. Here the CDR3 reads CASSFGQGVSYEQYF. CDR3 nucleotide sequence: TGTGCCAGCAGCTTTGGGCAGGGGGTTTCCTACGAGCAGTACTTC.

This clone was counted a single time. The chain is built from TRBV5-1 and TRBJ2-7, with D tentatively TRBD2 (5 bases). Germline V lookup: CDR1 SGHRS, CDR2 YFSETQ. Between the trimmed V and J ends, which lost 4 bases and 3 bases, there was a span of 17 bases. The CDR3 runs 15 residues. The CDR3 DNA reads as TGCGCCAGCAGCCCAGGACTCGAGAAGGGCTACGAGCAGTACTTC. This translates into CASSPGLEKGYEQYF. The full variable domain, its missing parts supplied by reference TRBV5-1 and TRBJ2-7, is KAGVTQTPRYLIKTRGQQVTLSCSPISGHRSVSWYQQTPGQGLQFLFEYFSETQRNKGNFPGRFSGRQFSNSRSEMNVSTLELGDSALYLCASSPGLEKGYEQYFGPGTRLTVT.

The chain couples TRBV5-6 to TRBJ2-6; 7 bases are a match to TRBD2. CDR1 is SGHDT and CDR2 is YYEEEE in the germline V gene. CDR3 length: 15 residues. The V and J ends lost 5 bases and 2 bases, in that order; junction bases with no gene match: 4. Here the CDR3 DNA reads TGTGCCAGCAGGTCGGGGGGAGCTGGGGCCAACGTCCTGACTTTC. Its translation: CASRSGGAGANVLTF.

The chain carries TRBV6-2 or TRBV6-3 and TRBJ1-5; 7 bases line up with TRBD1. The CDR3 runs to 16 residues. V lost 1 base, J lost 5 bases, and 8 bases stayed unmatched. Germline lookup yields CDR1 MNHEY and CDR2 SVGEGT. This CDR3 reads CASSYWGQTGDQPQHF. The CDR3 DNA follows: TGTGCCAGCAGTTACTGGGGACAGACAGGCGATCAGCCCCAGCATTTT.

The chain carries TRBV7-6 and TRBJ2-1, with TRBD1 identical over 11 bases. The germline CDR1 and CDR2 sequences are SGHVS and FNYEAQ. The CDR3 has 14 amino acids. J gave up 9 bases and V 5 bases, and 6 bases lay outside the gene matches. CDR3 sequence reads: CASSRGQGAGEQFF. The DNA of the CDR3 is TGTGCCAGCAGCCGTGGACAGGGGGCGGGTGAGCAGTTCTTC.

This chain connects TRBV5-4 to TRBJ2-5; possibly TRBD1 for D (5 bases). CDR3 length: 14 residues. In germline, CDR1 is SGHNT, CDR2 YYREEE (reference sequence). V lost 6 bases and J lost 2, with 14 bases in between. The CDR3 nucleotides read TGTGCCAGCACCCCGCAAGGGGTTCAAGAGACCCAGTACTTC. The encoded protein is CASTPQGVQETQYF.

V gene TRBV5-1 combines with J gene TRBJ2-1; a weak D match, TRBD2 (8 bases). The CDR3 is made up of 18 amino acids. Germline loops: CDR1 SGHRS, CDR2 YFSETQ. The V end lost 0 bases, the J end lost 4 bases, and 20 bases lay between the germline ends. The CDR3 reads CASSLGRGTAGVYNEQFF. The CDR3 nucleotides read TGCGCCAGCAGCTTGGGAAGGGGGACAGCGGGAGTTTACAATGAGCAGTTCTTC.

In this sample, this clone turned up once. J is TRBJ2-3 and V is TRBV7-2, with D possibly matching TRBD2 (5 bases). Germline loops: CDR1 SGHTA, CDR2 FQGNSA. The length of the CDR3 is 13 residues. The V gene lost 3 bases and the J gene lost 5 bases, with 9 bases spanning the gap. CDR3 nucleotide sequence: TGTGCCAGCAGCTTCGGGGATCAAGATACGCAGTATTTT. This gives the protein CASSFGDQDTQYF.

V gene TRBV29-1 combines with J gene TRBJ1-2, with TRBD1 matching 10 bases. The length of the CDR3 is 12 residues. Germline assignment: CDR1 SQVTM and CDR2 ANQGSEA. Trimming cost V 6 bases and J 4 bases; bases outside gene matches: 2. The CDR3 DNA sequence: TGCAGCGTCGGACAGGGGGGCTATGGCTACACCTTC. Translation gives CSVGQGGYGYTF.

This chain joins TRBV19 and TRBJ2-7; TRBD2 agrees at 10 bases. CDR3 size: 16 residues. Germline CDR1 and CDR2: LNHDA and SQIVND (reference sequence). V trimming: 4 bases; J trimming: 2 bases; junction bases outside the gene matches: 8. For the CDR3, the DNA is TGTGCCAGTAGTACGACCGGACTAGCGGAAGCCTACGAGCAGTACTTC. This sequence encodes CASSTTGLAEAYEQYF.

The chain is built from TRBV28 and TRBJ1-2; no reliable D call. Germline CDR1 is MDHEN and CDR2 is SYDVKM. There are 12 residues in the CDR3. Trimming left V 10 bases short and J 8 bases short, with 17 bases between. The CDR3 here is CATFRIDGGYTF. The CDR3 nucleotides are TGTGCCACTTTCAGAATTGACGGGGGCTACACCTTC.

The gene calls are TRBV9 and TRBJ2-1, with D possibly being TRBD2 (7 bases). From germline, CDR1 is SGDLS and CDR2 YYNGEE. This CDR3 has 14 amino acids. The V end was cut by 3 bases, the J end by 7 bases, with 14 bases between. This CDR3 is CASSEGGTRNEQFF. The CDR3 nucleotides are TGTGCCAGCAGCGAGGGGGGGACTCGGAATGAGCAGTTCTTC.

The V call is TRBV19, the J call TRBJ2-1, with 7 bases that match TRBD2. Germline V gives CDR1 LNHDA, CDR2 SQIVND (reference sequence). The CDR3 has 17 amino acids. J lost 0 bases, V lost 3 bases, and 8 bases had no gene match. Here the CDR3 reads CASSIPTSRSSYNEQFF. In nucleotides, the CDR3 is TGTGCCAGTAGTATTCCGACTAGCAGGAGCTCCTACAATGAGCAGTTCTTC.

The rearrangement uses TRBV7-9 and TRBJ1-5; D might be TRBD1 (5 bases). Germline loops: CDR1 SEHNR, CDR2 FQNEAQ (reference sequence). V gave up 4 bases and J gave up 6 bases, with 16 bases separating them. CDR3 length equals 15 residues. The CDR3 protein is CASSSSAGKGQPQHF. Written as DNA, the CDR3 is TGTGCCAGCAGCTCCTCGGCAGGGAAGGGTCAGCCCCAGCATTTT.

The J gene is TRBJ1-4, the V gene TRBV24-1, with TRBD1 matching over 10 bases. The germline gives CDR1 KGHDR, CDR2 SFDVKD. Trimming at V came to 0 bases and at J to 0 bases, leaving 9 bases not matched to a gene. The CDR3 has 20 amino acids. CDR3 in amino acids: CATSDLLDRGLFATNEKLFF. The CDR3 DNA reads as TGTGCCACCAGTGATTTGCTTGACAGGGGGCTCTTTGCAACTAATGAAAAACTGTTTTTT.

This chain uses TRBV25-1 with TRBJ2-1; 12 bases agree with TRBD1. The CDR3 is made up of 14 amino acids. Germline V gene lookup returns CDR1 MGHDK and CDR2 SYGVNS. The ends lost 8 bases at V and 7 bases at J; junction bases unmatched: 6. CDR3 sequence (DNA): TGTGCCAGCCGTGGGACAGGGGGCCTAAATGAGCAGTTCTTC. Amino acids: CASRGTGGLNEQFF.

This rearrangement joins TRBV5-1 to TRBJ2-1; D remains unclear. The CDR3 runs 13 residues. V lost 4 bases and J 10 bases, leaving 15 bases between the germline ends. Per germline, CDR1 SGHRS and CDR2 YFSETQ. The CDR3 spells CASSNHPTEEQFF. The CDR3, as DNA: TGCGCCAGCAGCAACCACCCAACCGAGGAGCAGTTCTTC.

The rearrangement uses TRBV19 and TRBJ2-2; D gene ambiguous. The CDR3 spans 13 residues. V lost 1 base and J lost 9, with 9 bases in between. CDR1 is LNHDA, CDR2 SQIVND, per germline (reference sequence). Written as DNA, the CDR3 is TGTGCCAGTAGTATAGGGGTGACACGGGAGCTGTTTTTT. It specifies CASSIGVTRELFF. The full variable domain, rest sourced from reference TRBV19 and TRBJ2-2, is DGGITQSPKYLFRKEGQNVTLSCEQNLNHDAMYWYRQDPGQGLRLIYYSQIVNDFQKGDIAEGYSVSREKKESFPLTVTSAQKNPTAFYLCASSIGVTRELFFGEGSRLTVL.

The J gene is TRBJ1-5, the V gene TRBV16, with D hard to call. CDR1 KGHSY and CDR2 FQNENV come from the germline V gene. The V gene lost 2 bases and the J gene lost 6 bases, with 17 bases spanning the gap. This CDR3 spans 16 amino acids. This chain's CDR3 is CASSQQEGRHGQPQHF. DNA of the CDR3: TGTGCCAGCAGCCAACAGGAAGGGAGGCACGGTCAGCCCCAGCATTTT.

The rearrangement links TRBV12-2 to TRBJ1-1; the table's D call TRBD1 went unverified against the DNA. TRBV12-2 is assigned pseudogene status. The CDR3 runs 15 residues. CDR3 amino acids: CASRQGRPSNTEAFF. The CDR3 DNA reads as TGTGCAAGTCGCCAGGGCCGGCCGTCGAACACTGAAGCTTTCTTT.

The chain carries TRBV13 and TRBJ1-1; 10 bases match TRBD1. CDR3 length: 16 amino acids. Losses at the gene ends were 4 bases for V and 3 bases for J; bases not matched to a gene: 8. The germline CDR1 and CDR2 sequences are PRHDT and FYEKMQ (reference sequence). The CDR3 is CASSSTGQGRDTEAFF. The CDR3 bases are TGTGCCAGCAGCTCTACGGGACAGGGGCGGGACACTGAAGCTTTCTTT.

The rearrangement joins TRBV29-1 to TRBJ1-1; possibly TRBD1 for D (6 bases). CDR1 is SQVTM, CDR2 ANQGSEA, per germline. The length of the CDR3 is 12 residues. V was shortened by 7 bases and J by 0 bases, with 9 bases between the two germline ends. For the CDR3, the DNA is TGCAGCGGGGGACAACTGAACACTGAAGCTTTCTTT. Its translation: CSGGQLNTEAFF. The full variable domain, rest sourced from reference TRBV29-1 and TRBJ1-1, is SAVISQKPSRDICQRGTSLTIQCQVDSQVTMMFWYRQQPGQSLTLIATANQGSEATYESGFVIDKFPISRPNLTFSTLTVSNMSPEDSSIYLCSGGQLNTEAFFGQGTRLTVV.

This clone was recorded once. The rearrangement links TRBV7-9 to TRBJ2-1, with 7 bases that match TRBD2. CDR3 size: 14 residues. The germline V gene encodes CDR1 SEHNR and CDR2 FQNEAQ (reference sequence). The ends lost 5 bases at V and 7 bases at J; junction bases unmatched: 8. The CDR3 sequence is CASSVSIGGNEQFF. CDR3 coding DNA: TGTGCCAGCAGCGTATCTATCGGGGGGAATGAGCAGTTCTTC. The whole variable domain, filled in from reference TRBV7-9 and TRBJ2-1, reads DTGVSQNPRHKITKRGQNVTFRCDPISEHNRLYWYRQTLGQGPEFLTYFQNEAQLEKSRLLSDRFSAERPKGSFSTLEIQRTEQGDSAMYLCASSVSIGGNEQFFGPGTRLTVL.